This T cell receptor (beta chain) stems from a study of blood T cell repertoires in COVID-19. Study in general: Material from acute and convalescent COVID-19 was sourced from the United States, Italy and Spain. The analysed material was cDNA or gDNA that came from T cells, B-cell-depleted T cells, or PBMCs.

The CDR3 has 15 residues. The germline V gene has CDR1 SGHRS and CDR2 YFSETQ. Trimming removed 3 bases from V and 1 base from J, with 13 bases in between. As originally analysed: Reference gene primers were amplified, and this amplification served to estimate nucleated cell counts. Libraries were prepared by immunoSEQ multiplex PCR; TCRdb keeps only in-frame clonotypes and omits some of them. V and J calls and clone size are given by that table; D and trimming were obtained from the DNA. The data contain about 140,000 clones, roughly 86% of them seen just once; the ten biggest clones take up 1.8%. The sequencing input was peripheral blood. V and J are TRBV5-1 and TRBJ2-5; D might be TRBD2 (5 bases). This receptor was taken from an older man with acute or convalescent COVID-19. CDR3 DNA sequence: TGCGCCAGCAGCTCCAGCGGCCCCGCCCAAGAGACCCAGTACTTC. Encoded protein: CASSSSGPAQETQYF.